The present entry profiles one T cell receptor beta chain with its context. Its target is not known. Within the sample, other DNA sequences also encode this same CDR3. The CDR3 is made up of 12 amino acids. V lost 2 bases and J lost 4, with 4 bases in between. In germline, CDR1 is SEHNR, CDR2 FQNEAQ (reference sequence). Since all of the isolated RNA was reverse transcribed, expressed TCRB transcripts were what got sequenced. The protocol was immunoSEQ multiplex PCR, while the TCRdb copy is restricted to in-frame clones and leaves out a portion. The table has roughly 140,000 clones, around 8.5% seen once. This sample was included in a study of beta chain features in type 1 diabetes. Study-level background: Patients shared similar age, gender and cell yields with healthy donors. General study points: Short templates might get an advantage during PCR, and this would be equal in patients and controls. The naive, central memory and Treg TCRB repertoires of patients appeared to be more similar to one another than those of healthy donors.

The sequencing input was central memory CD4+ T cells from blood. This TCR was recovered from a man between 18 and 35 years old in good health. J is TRBJ2-3 and V is TRBV7-9; D is unclear. The CDR3 spells CASSLSADTQYF. CDR3 nucleotides: TGTGCCAGCAGCTTAAGCGCAGATACGCAGTATTTT.